The present TCR beta chain was sequenced within a study of early T cells in non-severe SARS-CoV-2 infection. Study at large: Unpaired chains resulted from sequencing bulk RNA of unsorted whole blood. Whole-study findings and limits: Missing private and CD4 specificities, VDJdb matching favored anti-spike CD8 responses.

Each single cDNA molecule received a unique molecular identifier. TCRdb processed the 5' RACE reads anew with MiXCR; each CDR3 protein has one entry. The top ten hold roughly 3.6% of the sample, which has approximately 70,000 distinct CDR3 sequences, more than 3.5% seen once. This clonotype was seen many times. Its antigen is still unknown. The CDR3 extends over 14 amino acids. Germline CDR1 and CDR2: SGHRS and YFSETQ. The ends were cut back, 0 bases at V and 3 bases at J, with 6 bases in the middle. The TCR comes from an adult who was a healthcare worker with PCR-confirmed SARS-CoV-2 infection or an uninfected control (not recorded which). The donor label of this sample is uncertain. This chain connects TRBV5-1 to TRBJ2-2; D is unclear. The specimen was whole blood, collected at baseline. The CDR3 sequence is CASSLEVDTGELFF. The DNA for the CDR3 is TGCGCCAGCAGCTTGGAGGTGGACACCGGGGAGCTGTTTTTT.